These 14 T cell receptor beta chains originate from one sample sequenced in a study of CD4 T cells in relation to SARS-CoV-2 and coronaviruses. TCRdb's copy holds only in-frame clones and misses some; the assay was immunoSEQ multiplex PCR. The data hold about 38,000 clones, with 85% to 90% observed a single time. Sample: memory CD4+ T cells from PBMCs. The receptors stem from an adult with COVID-19.

This chain uses TRBV3-1 (or the pseudogene TRBV3-2) with TRBJ1-6, with 7 bases fitting TRBD1. Germline lookup yields CDR1 LGHDT and CDR2 YNNKEL (reference sequence). V lost 0 bases to trimming and J lost 6 bases; unmatched junction nucleotides: 2. The CDR3 loop spans 15 amino acids. This chain's CDR3 is CASSQDNRGNSPLHF. CDR3 coding DNA: TGTGCCAGCAGCCAAGATAACAGGGGTAATTCACCCCTCCACTTT.

The sample holds one count of this clone. This rearrangement joins TRBV5-6 to TRBJ2-7; D ambiguous. The V gene lost 0 bases and the J gene lost 2 bases, with 9 bases spanning the gap. The CDR3 sequence is 14 residues long. CDR1 is SGHDT and CDR2 is YYEEEE in the germline V gene. The CDR3 coding sequence is TGTGCCAGCAGCTTGGGGCTAGTTGCCTACGAGCAGTACTTC. Protein product: CASSLGLVAYEQYF.

The CDR3 sequence: CASSSEEGASPRIYSNQPQHF. CDR3 in DNA: TGTGCCAGCAGTTCAGAGGAGGGGGCTTCGCCTCGAATTTATAGCAATCAGCCCCAGCATTTT. The genes are TRBV28 and TRBJ1-5, with 7 bases lining up with TRBD1. This CDR3 has 21 residues. The V gene's germline CDR1 is MDHEN and CDR2 SYDVKM. Trimming removed 4 bases from V and 0 bases from J; junction bases left unmatched: 21.

V is TRBV27 and J is TRBJ1-5; D is undetermined. Trimming took 4 bases from V and 2 from J, leaving 6 bases between them. The germline CDR1 and CDR2 sequences are MNHEY and SMNVEV (reference sequence). This CDR3 comprises 13 residues. The CDR3 region has the DNA TGTGCCAGCAGTTGGTCCCGCAATCAGCCCCAGCATTTT. Translated: CASSWSRNQPQHF.

J is TRBJ1-5 and V is TRBV28; D gene unclear. The V end lost 3 bases, the J end lost 2 bases, and 20 bases lay between the germline ends. This CDR3 comprises 18 residues. The germline gives CDR1 MDHEN, CDR2 SYDVKM. The CDR3 coding sequence is TGTGCCAGCAGTTTCGCATCCTCTTTTTCCGGGGGCAATCAGCCCCAGCATTTT. Protein: CASSFASSFSGGNQPQHF.

This clone appeared once. The chain recombines TRBV7-2 with TRBJ1-2; D is ambiguous. The CDR3 length is 15 residues. Germline CDR1 and CDR2: SGHTA and FQGNSA. V lost 1 base and J lost 5, with 14 bases in between. CDR3 loop: CASSLVSATSYGYTF. The CDR3 DNA reads as TGTGCCAGCAGCTTAGTTTCTGCCACCAGTTATGGCTACACCTTC.

This clone was seen only a few times. The CDR3 is CASSSQGTTNYGYTF. CDR3 DNA: TGTGCCAGCAGCTCACAGGGTACTACTAACTATGGCTACACCTTC. This chain connects TRBV5-4 to TRBJ1-2; possibly TRBD1 for D (6 bases). V was pared by 3 bases and J by 0 bases, with 12 bases between. This CDR3 has 15 amino acids. Looked up from germline, CDR1 is SGHNT and CDR2 is YYREEE (reference sequence).

This chain connects TRBV7-2 to TRBJ2-7; no definite D call. The CDR3 is 16 amino acids. Germline V gene lookup returns CDR1 SGHTA and CDR2 FQGNSA. V lost 0 bases and J 2 bases, leaving 14 bases between the germline ends. The CDR3 region has the DNA TGTGCCAGCAGCTTAGCGGGTCTGCAGAAAACCTACGAGCAGTACTTC. Translating it yields CASSLAGLQKTYEQYF.

The V and J genes are TRBV5-1 and TRBJ2-5; D is perhaps TRBD1 or TRBD2 (5 bases each). The germline CDR1 and CDR2 sequences are SGHRS and YFSETQ. With 0 bases removed from V and 3 bases from J, the gap between germline ends came to 9 bases. The CDR3 runs 14 residues. The DNA of the CDR3 is TGCGCCAGCAGCTTGGGAGGGGTGGAAGAGACCCAGTACTTC. It codes for CASSLGGVEETQYF.

This clone has a handful of counts. The rearrangement links TRBV19 to TRBJ1-5; TRBD1 matches 9 bases. CDR1 is LNHDA and CDR2 is SQIVND in the germline V gene (reference sequence). This CDR3 spans 16 amino acids. V lost 3 bases to trimming and J lost 2 bases; unmatched junction nucleotides: 5. The DNA for the CDR3 is TGTGCCAGTAGTATGTGGGGACAGGGTGGCAATCAGCCCCAGCATTTT. Encoded protein: CASSMWGQGGNQPQHF.

V usage is TRBV12-3 or TRBV12-4 and J usage is TRBJ2-7, with 8 bases aligning to TRBD1. CDR3 length equals 13 residues. V was clipped by 3 bases and J by 3 bases; unmatched bases: 1. The CDR3 DNA follows: TGTGCCAGCAGTTTGACAGGGGTCTACGAGCAGTACTTC. It yields the protein CASSLTGVYEQYF.

The chain couples TRBV10-3 to TRBJ1-2; a possible D gene is TRBD1 (5 bases). V was shortened by 6 bases and J by 2 bases, with 10 bases between the two germline ends. The CDR3 is 13 residues long. Per germline, CDR1 ENHRY and CDR2 SYGVKD. CDR3 sequence (DNA): TGTGCCATCAGCCCAGGGCCCAACTATGGCTACACCTTC. It translates to CAISPGPNYGYTF.

The chain is built from TRBV15 and TRBJ2-5, with 9 bases that match TRBD1. V was clipped by 5 bases and J by 3 bases; unmatched bases: 4. This CDR3 has 14 amino acids. Germline-derived CDR1 and CDR2 are LNHNV and YYDKDF (reference sequence). CDR3 bases: TGTGCCACCAGCCTCCGGACAGGGGAAGAGACCCAGTACTTC. This gives the protein CATSLRTGEETQYF.

The rearrangement links TRBV18 to TRBJ1-1; weak D call: TRBD1 (5 bases). Germline CDR1 KGHSH, CDR2 LQKENI. This CDR3 has 15 residues. V dropped 3 bases and J dropped 4 bases, with 15 bases sitting between them. CDR3 sequence (DNA): TGTGCCAGCTCACCCACTGCCCAGGGTGCCACTGAAGCTTTCTTT. As protein: CASSPTAQGATEAFF.